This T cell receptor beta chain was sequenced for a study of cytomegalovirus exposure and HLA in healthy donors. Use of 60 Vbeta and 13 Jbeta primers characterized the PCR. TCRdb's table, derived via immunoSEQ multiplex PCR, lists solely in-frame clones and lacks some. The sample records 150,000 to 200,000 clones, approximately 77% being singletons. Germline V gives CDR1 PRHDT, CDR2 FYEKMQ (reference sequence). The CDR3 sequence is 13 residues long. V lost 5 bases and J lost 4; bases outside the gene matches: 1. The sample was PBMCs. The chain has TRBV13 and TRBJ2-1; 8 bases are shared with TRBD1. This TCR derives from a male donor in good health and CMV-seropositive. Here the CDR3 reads CASSRTGYNEQFF. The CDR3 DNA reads TGTGCCAGCAGCCGGACAGGGTACAATGAGCAGTTCTTC.